These 7 T cell receptor beta chains came from one sample sequenced in a study of early T cells in non-severe SARS-CoV-2 infection. TCRdb reprocessed the 5' RACE reads via MiXCR and lists one record per CDR3 protein. The sample gives 98,000 or so distinct CDR3 sequences, approximately 12% of which show up once; 3.5% to 5% is in the top ten. The specimen comprised whole blood, sampled at baseline. All receptors come from an adult who was a healthcare worker with PCR-confirmed SARS-CoV-2 infection or an uninfected control (not recorded which).

This clonotype was recorded a few times. The chain recombines TRBV11-2 with TRBJ2-7; perhaps TRBD1 as D (6 bases). Germline V gives CDR1 SGHAT, CDR2 FQNNGV. V lost 5 bases and J lost 5, with 16 bases in between. There are 14 residues in the CDR3. The DNA for the CDR3 is TGTGCCAGCAGCCACTTCCAGGGGACCGACGAGCAGTACTTC. It codes for CASSHFQGTDEQYF.

The chain links TRBV15 to TRBJ2-7; D is perhaps TRBD1 (5 bases). V was cut by 6 bases and J by 0 bases, with 12 bases left in between. The germline CDR1 and CDR2 sequences are LNHNV and YYDKDF (reference sequence). This CDR3 spans 14 amino acids. The CDR3 is CATRRTGSSYEQYF. CDR3 bases: TGTGCCACCAGGAGAACAGGATCCTCCTACGAGCAGTACTTC.

This clonotype showed up many times. V gene TRBV6-2 or TRBV6-3 combines with J gene TRBJ2-2, with D perhaps TRBD2 (5 bases). Germline V gene lookup returns CDR1 MNHEY and CDR2 SVGEGT. V gave up 2 bases and J gave up 2 bases, with 9 bases separating them. This CDR3 comprises 15 residues. Here the CDR3 DNA reads TGTGCCAGCAGTTACAGGACTGTAAACACCGGGGAGCTGTTTTTT. It encodes CASSYRTVNTGELFF.

The rearrangement joins TRBV7-9 to TRBJ1-1; the D is unclear. CDR3 size: 11 residues. CDR1 and CDR2 (germline): SEHNR, FQNEAQ (reference sequence). Trimming left V 5 bases short and J 3 bases short, with 4 bases between. The DNA for the CDR3 is TGTGCCAGCAGCCGTGACACTGAAGCTTTCTTT. Its protein product is CASSRDTEAFF.

This clonotype was seen a handful of times. V gene TRBV11-3 combines with J gene TRBJ2-5; TRBD1 agrees at 9 bases. Trimming cost V 5 bases and J 8 bases; bases outside gene matches: 15. The CDR3 runs 16 residues. Germline CDR1 SGHNT, CDR2 YENEEA. For the CDR3, the DNA is TGTGCCAGCAGCGGTATCAGCGGGACAGGGTCCCTTACCCAGTACTTC. Amino acid sequence: CASSGISGTGSLTQYF.

This clonotype came up a few times. The V call is TRBV3-1, the J call TRBJ2-5; D is uncertain. Trimming cost V 7 bases and J 5 bases, with 8 bases left between them. CDR1 and CDR2 (germline): LGHDT, YNNKEL (reference sequence). The CDR3 covers 11 residues. The CDR3 protein is CASKARETQYF. The DNA of the CDR3 is TGTGCCAGCAAAGCCCGGGAGACCCAGTACTTC.

The table lists this clonotype with many counts. The chain couples TRBV11-2 to TRBJ1-2; the match to TRBD1 covers 8 bases. V lost 4 bases and J lost 8; bases outside the gene matches: 15. The CDR3 runs to 16 residues. The germline V gene has CDR1 SGHAT and CDR2 FQNNGV. This CDR3 is CASSSLPGQQGEGYTF. CDR3 coding DNA: TGTGCCAGCAGCTCCTTACCGGGACAACAGGGGGAAGGCTACACCTTC.